These 15 T cell receptor beta chains came from one sample sequenced in a study. A single record per CDR3 protein comes from TCRdb applying MiXCR to the RT-PCR reads. The data show about 680,000 distinct CDR3 sequences, with 12% to 15% seen just once and roughly 4% held by the top ten. The sequenced sample was memory CD4+ T cells from blood. The receptors were gathered from a female donor in good health, serving as a healthy control.

This clonotype was detected only a few times. This chain connects TRBV28 to TRBJ1-5; D remains ambiguous. The CDR3 contains 16 residues. Trimming removed 5 bases from V and 0 bases from J, with 14 bases in between. Germline assignment: CDR1 MDHEN and CDR2 SYDVKM. CDR3 bases: TGTGCCAGCAGTCGGAATGGAGAAATTAGCAATCAGCCCCAGCATTTT. It is translated as CASSRNGEISNQPQHF.

The CDR3 sequence: CASSSGTSGRARSTEQFF. As DNA, the CDR3 is TGTGCCAGCAGTTCTGGGACTAGCGGGAGGGCCAGGTCTACTGAGCAGTTCTTC. The chain links TRBV12-3 or TRBV12-4 to TRBJ2-1; 16 bases fit TRBD2. Trimming cost V 4 bases and J 9 bases; bases outside gene matches: 12. The CDR3 length is 18 residues.

The J gene is TRBJ2-7, the V gene TRBV5-4; 10 bases match TRBD1. CDR1 is SGHNT, CDR2 YYREEE, per germline (reference sequence). The junction had 5 bases not matched to a gene; V was cut back by 4 bases and J by 1 base. The CDR3 extends over 15 amino acids. CDR3 sequence: CASSPGTGESYEQYF. Written as DNA, the CDR3 is TGTGCCAGCAGCCCCGGGACAGGGGAGTCCTACGAGCAGTACTTC.

This clonotype was recorded a few times. The chain combines TRBV15 with TRBJ2-3; D not resolved. This CDR3 has 15 residues. Germline CDR1 and CDR2: LNHNV and YYDKDF (reference sequence). V dropped 0 bases and J dropped 3 bases, with 10 bases sitting between them. The CDR3 DNA reads as TGTGCCACCAGCAGAGATCGGGTTCCAACAGATACGCAGTATTTT. Translating gives CATSRDRVPTDTQYF.

The chain combines TRBV7-9 with TRBJ1-1; D remains ambiguous. The V gene lost 0 bases and the J gene lost 5 bases, with 7 bases spanning the gap. The germline V gene encodes CDR1 SEHNR and CDR2 FQNEAQ (reference sequence). The CDR3 contains 13 residues. This CDR3 reads CASSLAGKTEAFF. The CDR3 DNA follows: TGTGCCAGCAGCTTAGCCGGGAAGACTGAAGCTTTCTTT.

The sample holds a few counts of this clonotype. The chain joins TRBV7-2 to TRBJ1-2; perhaps TRBD1 as D (6 bases). CDR3 length: 13 residues. V dropped 5 bases and J dropped 8 bases, with 15 bases sitting between them. Germline loops: CDR1 SGHTA, CDR2 FQGNSA. The CDR3 coding sequence is TGTGCCAGCAGCCGGGACATCCAACGGGGCTACACCTTC. This sequence encodes CASSRDIQRGYTF.

CDR3 in amino acids: CASSTGWGDLNNEQFF. As DNA, the CDR3 is TGCGCCAGCAGCACGGGCTGGGGGGACTTAAACAATGAGCAGTTCTTC. J is TRBJ2-1 and V is TRBV5-1; tentatively, D is TRBD2 (6 bases). This CDR3 contains 16 residues. Trimming left V 4 bases short and J 5 bases short, with 19 bases between. Germline-derived CDR1 and CDR2 are SGHRS and YFSETQ.

The J gene is TRBJ2-3, the V gene TRBV6-1, with TRBD2 matching over 8 bases. Germline V gene lookup returns CDR1 MNHNS and CDR2 SASEGT. The CDR3 has 15 amino acids. Trimming cost V 7 bases and J 3 bases; bases outside gene matches: 9. CDR3 amino acids: CASTRAGDRTDTQYF. CDR3 in DNA: TGTGCCAGCACCCGAGCGGGAGATCGTACAGATACGCAGTATTTT.

This clonotype was found a few times. The chain links TRBV29-1 to TRBJ2-2; D uncertain. The CDR3 has 10 residues. The germline gives CDR1 SQVTM, CDR2 ANQGSEA. V was trimmed by 6 bases and J by 9 bases, leaving 8 bases between them. The CDR3 loop reads CSVTTRELFF. DNA for the CDR3: TGCAGCGTGACGACCCGGGAGCTGTTTTTT.

This chain joins TRBV20-1 and TRBJ1-2; the D is unclear. Germline assignment: CDR1 DFQATT and CDR2 SNEGSKA (reference sequence). The CDR3 consists of 14 residues. The V gene lost 1 base and the J gene lost 4 bases, with 13 bases spanning the gap. Here the CDR3 reads CSARVTDGAYGYTF. Here the CDR3 DNA reads TGCAGTGCTAGAGTTACCGACGGAGCCTATGGCTACACCTTC.

The chain is built from TRBV10-3 and TRBJ2-3, with TRBD1 identical over 8 bases. CDR1 is ENHRY and CDR2 is SYGVKD in the germline V gene. The CDR3 length is 13 residues. Trimming cost V 7 bases and J 2 bases; bases outside gene matches: 2. The CDR3 loop reads CAIMGQDTDTQYF. In DNA, the CDR3 is TGTGCCATCATGGGACAGGACACAGATACGCAGTATTTT.

V and J are TRBV7-2 and TRBJ1-1; D not certain. Trimming took off 5 bases at V and 4 bases at J, with 20 bases between the two ends. Looked up from germline, CDR1 is SGHTA and CDR2 is FQGNSA. The CDR3 sequence is 16 residues long. The CDR3 protein is CASSPHLRGGITEAFF. DNA of the CDR3: TGTGCCAGCAGCCCCCACCTCCGTGGCGGGATCACTGAAGCTTTCTTT.

In this sample, this clonotype turned up a few times. The CDR3 loop reads CASSPGKGPYEQYF. CDR3 sequence (DNA): TGTGCCAGCAGCCCTGGAAAGGGGCCCTACGAGCAGTACTTC. The rearrangement links TRBV7-2 to TRBJ2-7, with D possibly TRBD1 on 5 matching bases. The germline CDR1 and CDR2 sequences are SGHTA and FQGNSA. This CDR3 has 14 amino acids. V was pared by 5 bases and J by 2 bases, with 13 bases between.

V usage is TRBV20-1 and J usage is TRBJ1-2; D possibly corresponds to TRBD1 (6 bases). V dropped 6 bases and J dropped 8 bases, with 19 bases sitting between them. This CDR3 region has 13 residues. CDR1 DFQATT and CDR2 SNEGSKA come from the germline V gene (reference sequence). The CDR3 DNA is TGCAGTGCGACTAAGGACAGTGCGCGAGGCTACACCTTC. Protein product: CSATKDSARGYTF.

The J gene is TRBJ1-1, the V gene TRBV5-1; D gene uncertain. Trimming removed 0 bases at V and 8 bases at J, with 14 bases between. CDR3 length: 14 amino acids. The germline V gene has CDR1 SGHRS and CDR2 YFSETQ. CDR3 residues: CASSLGGWDEEAFF. CDR3 DNA sequence: TGCGCCAGCAGCTTGGGAGGGTGGGATGAAGAAGCTTTCTTT.